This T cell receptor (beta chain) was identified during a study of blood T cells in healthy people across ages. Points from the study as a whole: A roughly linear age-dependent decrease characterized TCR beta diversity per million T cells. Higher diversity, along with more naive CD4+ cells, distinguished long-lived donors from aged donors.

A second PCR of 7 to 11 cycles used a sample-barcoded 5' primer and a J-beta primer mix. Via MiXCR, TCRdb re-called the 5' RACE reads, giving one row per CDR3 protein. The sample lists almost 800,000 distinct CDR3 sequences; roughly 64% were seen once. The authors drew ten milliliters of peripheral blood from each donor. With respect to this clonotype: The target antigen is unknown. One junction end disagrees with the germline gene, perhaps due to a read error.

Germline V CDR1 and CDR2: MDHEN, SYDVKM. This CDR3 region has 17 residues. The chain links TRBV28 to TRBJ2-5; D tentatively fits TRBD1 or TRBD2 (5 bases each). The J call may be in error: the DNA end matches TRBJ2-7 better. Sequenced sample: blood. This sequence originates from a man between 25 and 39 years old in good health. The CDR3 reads CASTLTGVKGPFNEQYF. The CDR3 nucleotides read TGTGCCAGCACTTTAACCGGCGTGAAGGGACCTTTTAACGAGCAGTACTTC.